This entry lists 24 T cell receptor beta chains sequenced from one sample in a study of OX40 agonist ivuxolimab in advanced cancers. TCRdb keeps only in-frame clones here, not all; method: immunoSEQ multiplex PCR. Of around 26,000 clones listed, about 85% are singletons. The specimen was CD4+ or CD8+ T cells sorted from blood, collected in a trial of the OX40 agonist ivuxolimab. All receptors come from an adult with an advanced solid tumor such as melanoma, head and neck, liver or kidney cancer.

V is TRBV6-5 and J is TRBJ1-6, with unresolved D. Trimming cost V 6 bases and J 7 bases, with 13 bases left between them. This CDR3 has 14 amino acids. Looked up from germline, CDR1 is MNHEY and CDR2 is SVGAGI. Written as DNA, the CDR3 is TGTGCCAGCAGGGGAGTGGGGTGGAATTCACCCCTCCACTTT. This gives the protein CASRGVGWNSPLHF.

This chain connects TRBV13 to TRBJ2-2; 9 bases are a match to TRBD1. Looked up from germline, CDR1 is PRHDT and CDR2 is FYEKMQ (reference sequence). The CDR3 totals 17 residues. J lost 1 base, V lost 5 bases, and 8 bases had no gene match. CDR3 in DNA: TGTGCCAGCAGCATCTCACGACAGGGGGGGAACACCGGGGAGCTGTTTTTT. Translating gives CASSISRQGGNTGELFF.

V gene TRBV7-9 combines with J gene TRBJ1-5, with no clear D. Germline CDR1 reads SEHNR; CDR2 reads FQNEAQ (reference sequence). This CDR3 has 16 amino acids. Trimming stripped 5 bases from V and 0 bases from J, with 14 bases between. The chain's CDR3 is CASSKSGPSSNQPQHF. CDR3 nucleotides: TGTGCCAGCAGCAAAAGTGGTCCATCTAGCAATCAGCCCCAGCATTTT. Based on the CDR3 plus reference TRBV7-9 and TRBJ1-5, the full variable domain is DTGVSQNPRHKITKRGQNVTFRCDPISEHNRLYWYRQTLGQGPEFLTYFQNEAQLEKSRLLSDRFSAERPKGSFSTLEIQRTEQGDSAMYLCASSKSGPSSNQPQHFGDGTRLSIL.

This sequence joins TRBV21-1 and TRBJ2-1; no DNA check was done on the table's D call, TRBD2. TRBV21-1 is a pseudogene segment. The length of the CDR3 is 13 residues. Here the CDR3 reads CASSNEGSGEQFF. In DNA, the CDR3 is TGTGCCAGCAGCAACGAGGGTAGCGGGGAGCAGTTCTTC.

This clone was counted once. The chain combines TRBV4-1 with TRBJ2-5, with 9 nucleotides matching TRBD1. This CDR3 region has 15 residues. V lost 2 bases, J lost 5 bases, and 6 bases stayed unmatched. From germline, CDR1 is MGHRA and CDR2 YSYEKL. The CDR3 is CASSQPTGGLETQYF. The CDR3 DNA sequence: TGCGCCAGCAGCCAACCTACAGGGGGCCTGGAGACCCAGTACTTC.

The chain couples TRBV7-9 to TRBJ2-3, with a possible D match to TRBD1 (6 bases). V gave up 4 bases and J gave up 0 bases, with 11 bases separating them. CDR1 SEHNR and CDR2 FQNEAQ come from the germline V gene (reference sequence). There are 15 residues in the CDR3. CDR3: CASSYRDKSTDTQYF. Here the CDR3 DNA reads TGTGCCAGCAGCTACCGGGACAAGAGCACAGATACGCAGTATTTT.

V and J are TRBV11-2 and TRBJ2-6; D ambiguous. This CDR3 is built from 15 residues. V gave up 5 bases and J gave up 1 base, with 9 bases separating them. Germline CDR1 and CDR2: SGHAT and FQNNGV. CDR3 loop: CASSQGFSGANVLTF. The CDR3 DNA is TGTGCCAGCAGCCAAGGTTTTTCTGGGGCCAACGTCCTGACTTTC.

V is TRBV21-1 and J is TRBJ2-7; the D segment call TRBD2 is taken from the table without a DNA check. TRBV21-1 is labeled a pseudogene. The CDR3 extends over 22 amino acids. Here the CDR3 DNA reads TGTGCCAGCAGCAAAGCTATGAACAAAGCAGAACTAGCGGGAGGATATTCCTACGAGCAGTACTTC. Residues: CASSKAMNKAELAGGYSYEQYF.

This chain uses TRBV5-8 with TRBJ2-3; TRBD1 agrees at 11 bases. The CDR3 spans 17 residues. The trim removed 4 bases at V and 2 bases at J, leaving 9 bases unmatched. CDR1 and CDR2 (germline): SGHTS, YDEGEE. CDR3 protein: CASSIGQGATYTDTQYF. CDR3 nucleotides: TGTGCCAGCAGCATTGGACAGGGGGCTACATACACAGATACGCAGTATTTT.

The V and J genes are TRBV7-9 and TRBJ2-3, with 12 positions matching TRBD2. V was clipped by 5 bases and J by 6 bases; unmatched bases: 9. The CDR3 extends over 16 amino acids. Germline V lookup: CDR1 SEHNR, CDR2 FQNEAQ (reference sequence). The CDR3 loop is CASSPSGGASWDTQYF. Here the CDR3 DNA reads TGTGCCAGCAGCCCTAGCGGGGGGGCCAGTTGGGATACGCAGTATTTT.

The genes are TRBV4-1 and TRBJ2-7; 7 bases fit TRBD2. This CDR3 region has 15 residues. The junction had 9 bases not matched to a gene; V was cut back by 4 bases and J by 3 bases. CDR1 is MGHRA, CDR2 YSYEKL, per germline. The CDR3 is CASSRTLQRGYEQYF. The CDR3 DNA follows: TGCGCCAGCAGCCGGACCCTGCAGCGGGGCTACGAGCAGTACTTC.

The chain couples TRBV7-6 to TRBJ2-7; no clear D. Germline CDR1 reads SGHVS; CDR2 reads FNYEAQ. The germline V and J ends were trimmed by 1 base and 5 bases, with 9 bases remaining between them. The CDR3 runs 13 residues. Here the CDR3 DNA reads TGTGCCAGCAGCTTAGGGGGATTAGACGAGCAGTACTTC. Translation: CASSLGGLDEQYF.

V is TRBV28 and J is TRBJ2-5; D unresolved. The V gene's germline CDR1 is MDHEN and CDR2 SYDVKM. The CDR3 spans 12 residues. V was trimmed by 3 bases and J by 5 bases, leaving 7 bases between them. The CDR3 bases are TGTGCCAGCAGTTTCCCCCCGGAGACCCAGTACTTC. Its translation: CASSFPPETQYF.

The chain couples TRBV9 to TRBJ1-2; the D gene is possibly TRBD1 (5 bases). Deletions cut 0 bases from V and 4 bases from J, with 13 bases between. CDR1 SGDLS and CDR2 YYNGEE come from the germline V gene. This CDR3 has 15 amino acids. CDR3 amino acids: CASSVESGGGYGYTF. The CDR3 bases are TGTGCCAGCAGCGTAGAATCCGGGGGAGGCTATGGCTACACCTTC. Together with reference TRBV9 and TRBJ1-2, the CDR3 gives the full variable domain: DSGVTQTPKHLITATGQRVTLRCSPRSGDLSVYWYQQSLDQGLQFLIQYYNGEERAKGNILERFSAQQFPDLHSELNLSSLELGDSALYFCASSVESGGGYGYTFGSGTRLTVV.

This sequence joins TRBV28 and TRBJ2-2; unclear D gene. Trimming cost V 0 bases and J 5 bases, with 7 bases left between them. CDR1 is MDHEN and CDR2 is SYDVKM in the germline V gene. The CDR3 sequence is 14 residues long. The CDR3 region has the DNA TGTGCCAGCAGTTTATGGTTGGGGACCGGGGAGCTGTTTTTT. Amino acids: CASSLWLGTGELFF.

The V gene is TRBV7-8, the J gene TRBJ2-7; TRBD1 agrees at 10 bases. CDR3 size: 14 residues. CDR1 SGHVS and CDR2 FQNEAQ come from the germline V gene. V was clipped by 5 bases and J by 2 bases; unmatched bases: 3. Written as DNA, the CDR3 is TGTGCCAGCAGCCCCGGACAGGGGGCCTACGAGCAGTACTTC. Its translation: CASSPGQGAYEQYF.

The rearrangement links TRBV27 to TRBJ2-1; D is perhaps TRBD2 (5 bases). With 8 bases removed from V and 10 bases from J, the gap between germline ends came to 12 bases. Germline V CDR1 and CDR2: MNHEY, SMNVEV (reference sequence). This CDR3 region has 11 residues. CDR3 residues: CASSEGLEQFF. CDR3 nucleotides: TGTGCCAGCTCCGAGGGATTGGAGCAGTTCTTC.

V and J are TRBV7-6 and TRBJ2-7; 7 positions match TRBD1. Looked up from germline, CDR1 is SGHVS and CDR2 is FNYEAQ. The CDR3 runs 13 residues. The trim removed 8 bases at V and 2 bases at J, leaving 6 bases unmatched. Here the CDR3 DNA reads TGTGCCAGCCAGGGACAGCTTACCTACGAGCAGTACTTC. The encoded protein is CASQGQLTYEQYF.

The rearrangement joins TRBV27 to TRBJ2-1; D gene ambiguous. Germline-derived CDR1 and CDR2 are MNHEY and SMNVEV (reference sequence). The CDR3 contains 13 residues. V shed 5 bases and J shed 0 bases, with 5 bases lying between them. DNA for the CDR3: TGTGCCAGCAGTCGCAGCTCCTACAATGAGCAGTTCTTC. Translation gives CASSRSSYNEQFF.

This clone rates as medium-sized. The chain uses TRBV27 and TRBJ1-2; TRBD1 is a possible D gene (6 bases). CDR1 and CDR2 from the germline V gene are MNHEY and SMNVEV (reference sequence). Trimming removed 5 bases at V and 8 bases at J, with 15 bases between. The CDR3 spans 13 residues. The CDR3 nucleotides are TGTGCCAGCAGTGGTACAGGGATACTGGGCTACACCTTC. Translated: CASSGTGILGYTF.

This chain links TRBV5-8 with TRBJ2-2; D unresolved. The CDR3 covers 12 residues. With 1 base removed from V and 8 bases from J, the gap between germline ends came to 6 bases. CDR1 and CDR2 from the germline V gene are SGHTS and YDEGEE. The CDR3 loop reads CASSLYRGELFF. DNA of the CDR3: TGTGCCAGCAGCTTGTACAGAGGGGAGCTGTTTTTT.

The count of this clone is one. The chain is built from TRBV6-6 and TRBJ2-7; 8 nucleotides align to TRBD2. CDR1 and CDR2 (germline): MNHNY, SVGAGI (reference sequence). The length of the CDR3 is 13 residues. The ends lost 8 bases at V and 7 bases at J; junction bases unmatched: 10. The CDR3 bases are TGTGCCAGCGAGCGGGGGATGGGGTGGGAGCAGTACTTC. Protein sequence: CASERGMGWEQYF.

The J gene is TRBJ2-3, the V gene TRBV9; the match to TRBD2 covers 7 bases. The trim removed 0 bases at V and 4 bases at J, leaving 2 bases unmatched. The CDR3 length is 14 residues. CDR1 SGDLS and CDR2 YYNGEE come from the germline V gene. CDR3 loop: CASSVGGGADTQYF. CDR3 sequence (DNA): TGTGCCAGCAGCGTAGGGGGGGGTGCAGATACGCAGTATTTT.

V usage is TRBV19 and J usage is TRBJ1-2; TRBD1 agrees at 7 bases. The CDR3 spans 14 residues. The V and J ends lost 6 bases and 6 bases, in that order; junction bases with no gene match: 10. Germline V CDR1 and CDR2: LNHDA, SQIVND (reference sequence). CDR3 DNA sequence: TGTGCCAGTAGCCTGGGGACAGACTTCAATGGCTACACCTTC. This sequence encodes CASSLGTDFNGYTF.